A single T cell receptor beta chain is shown here with its context. What it recognizes is unknown. Assay execution proceeded at the deep level. Sequencing was performed with immunoSEQ multiplex PCR; in TCRdb, only in-frame clones are kept and a portion is missing. The sample contains around 2.5 million clones, 80% to 95% of which appear only once. This sample is part of a study of shared clonotypes between healthy human individuals. Study-wide findings and caveats: For naive CD4 cells, roughly 5% of clonotypes were shared across four donors.

CDR1 and CDR2 (germline): ENHRY, SYGVKD. V was cut by 2 bases and J by 5 bases, with 13 bases left in between. The CDR3 runs 16 residues. All donors were healthy HIV-negative adults lacking recent acute infections or vaccinations. The TCR was taken from a man younger than 30 in good health. Some clones in this sample may be carry-over from other donors' samples. The source material was naive CD4+ T cells from PBMCs. Subset of the sample: CD45RA+ positively selected. The chain links TRBV10-3 to TRBJ1-6; D may be TRBD1 (6 bases). The CDR3 bases are TGTGCCATCAGTGAGCGGGACGGGGGCGATAATTCACCCCTCCACTTT. It specifies CAISERDGGDNSPLHF.